This TCR beta chain was sequenced during a study of blood T cell repertoires in COVID-19. Sequencing was performed with immunoSEQ multiplex PCR; in TCRdb, only in-frame clones are kept and a portion is missing. The table includes 150,000 to 200,000 clones, around 79% detected once. There are 15 residues in the CDR3. Germline assignment: CDR1 MNHNS and CDR2 SASEGT. V lost 3 bases, J lost 4 bases, and 7 bases stayed unmatched. Material for sequencing was peripheral blood. The TCR was taken from a man between 60 and 75 years old with active or convalescent COVID-19. The chain recombines TRBV6-1 with TRBJ2-7, with 9 positions matching TRBD1. CDR3 protein: CASSEGQGLRYEQYF. The CDR3 DNA reads TGTGCCAGCAGTGAGGGACAGGGATTAAGGTACGAGCAGTACTTC.